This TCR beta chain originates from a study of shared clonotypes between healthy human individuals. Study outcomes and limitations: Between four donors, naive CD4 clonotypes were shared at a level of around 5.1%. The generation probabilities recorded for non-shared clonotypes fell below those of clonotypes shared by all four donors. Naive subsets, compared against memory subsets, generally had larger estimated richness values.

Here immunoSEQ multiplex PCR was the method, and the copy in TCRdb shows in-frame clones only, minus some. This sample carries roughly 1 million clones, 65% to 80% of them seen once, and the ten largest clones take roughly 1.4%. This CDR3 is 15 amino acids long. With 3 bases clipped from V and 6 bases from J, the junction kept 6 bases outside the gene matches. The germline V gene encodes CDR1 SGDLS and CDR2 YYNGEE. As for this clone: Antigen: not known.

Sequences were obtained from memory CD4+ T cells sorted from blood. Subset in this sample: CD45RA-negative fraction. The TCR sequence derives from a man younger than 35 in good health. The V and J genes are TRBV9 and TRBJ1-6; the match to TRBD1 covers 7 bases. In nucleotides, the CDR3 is TGTGCCAGCAGCGCCCAGACAGGGCCTAATTCACCCCTCCACTTT. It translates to CASSAQTGPNSPLHF. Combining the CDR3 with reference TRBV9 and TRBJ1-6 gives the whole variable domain DSGVTQTPKHLITATGQRVTLRCSPRSGDLSVYWYQQSLDQGLQFLIQYYNGEERAKGNILERFSAQQFPDLHSELNLSSLELGDSALYFCASSAQTGPNSPLHFGNGTRLTVT.